Following are 21 T cell receptor beta chains from one sample sequenced in a study of blood T cells in healthy people across ages. The authors ran a second PCR of about 7 to 12 cycles using a sample-barcoded 5' primer and a J-beta primer mix. TCRdb used MiXCR to reprocess the 5' RACE reads, holding one entry per CDR3 protein. The top ten hold roughly 17% of the sample, which has just under 900,000 distinct CDR3 sequences, under 35% seen once. Material for sequencing was blood. These receptor sequences come from a woman at least 80 years old in good health.

This clonotype was observed many times. The chain uses TRBV7-2 and TRBJ2-7; 8 nucleotides line up with TRBD1. Trimming removed 8 bases from V and 3 bases from J; junction bases left unmatched: 3. The germline V gene has CDR1 SGHTA and CDR2 FQGNSA. The CDR3 has 12 amino acids. The CDR3 region is CASGTGGYEQYF. The DNA of the CDR3 is TGTGCCAGCGGTACAGGGGGCTACGAGCAGTACTTC.

The V call is TRBV11-2, the J call TRBJ1-3; D remains unclear. Deletions cut 4 bases from V and 0 bases from J, with 10 bases between. The CDR3 totals 15 residues. Germline-derived CDR1 and CDR2 are SGHAT and FQNNGV. The DNA for the CDR3 is TGTGCCAGCAGCTCAGCGAAATTCTCTGGAAACACCATATATTTT. Its translation is CASSSAKFSGNTIYF.

V is TRBV29-1 and J is TRBJ2-3; 9 nucleotides align to TRBD2. V shed 4 bases and J 4 bases; nucleotides not matched to a gene: 3. Germline V gene lookup returns CDR1 SQVTM and CDR2 ANQGSEA. This CDR3 contains 13 residues. The CDR3, as DNA: TGCAGCGTTGTGAGCGGGAGGCCAGATACGCAGTATTTT. Its protein product is CSVVSGRPDTQYF.

The rearrangement links TRBV10-3 to TRBJ2-5; 14 bases agree with TRBD2. The V and J ends lost 6 bases and 11 bases, in that order; junction bases with no gene match: 8. Germline V gives CDR1 ENHRY, CDR2 SYGVKD. CDR3 length: 14 amino acids. CDR3 sequence: CAIRTSGGAGEQYF. CDR3 sequence (DNA): TGTGCCATCAGGACTAGCGGGGGGGCTGGGGAGCAGTACTTC.

This clonotype was observed at least ten times. V and J are TRBV7-2 and TRBJ2-5; D might be TRBD1 or TRBD2, each matching 7 bases. Looked up from germline, CDR1 is SGHTA and CDR2 is FQGNSA. V gave up 3 bases and J gave up 1 base, with 12 bases separating them. The CDR3 is 15 residues long. The CDR3 spells CASSFQGGGQETQYF. The CDR3 DNA follows: TGTGCCAGCAGCTTCCAGGGGGGGGGCCAAGAGACCCAGTACTTC.

This clonotype showed up just a few times. The chain has TRBV12-3 or TRBV12-4 and TRBJ2-1; D not certain. The J call may be incorrect, as the DNA end agrees better with TRBJ2-7. The CDR3 runs to 15 residues. CDR3 residues: CASSSVLSSYNEQYF. The DNA for the CDR3 is TGTGCCAGCAGTTCGGTCCTTAGCTCCTACAATGAGCAGTACTTC.

Details on this clonotype: A much larger clone sits a single nucleotide away, making a read error possible. CDR3 DNA: TGCAGCGTTGGACCAGGGAGCAATCAGCCCCAGCATTTT. It specifies CSVGPGSNQPQHF. V and J are TRBV29-1 and TRBJ1-5, with TRBD1 as a possible D gene (5 bases). With 4 bases removed from V and 1 base from J, the gap between germline ends came to 8 bases. Germline V gene lookup returns CDR1 SQVTM and CDR2 ANQGSEA. The CDR3 is made up of 13 amino acids.

This clonotype has more than one count but fewer than ten. V is TRBV18 and J is TRBJ2-7, with a tentative D call TRBD1 (6 bases). Germline CDR1 and CDR2: KGHSH and LQKENI. V was pared by 1 base and J by 3 bases, with 10 bases between. The CDR3 is 14 residues long. The CDR3 bases are TGTGCCAGCTCACCACAGAACAGGGACTACGAGCAGTACTTC. Translation: CASSPQNRDYEQYF.

This clonotype was recorded many times. The V gene is TRBV21-1, the J gene TRBJ2-7; the DNA was not used to check the table's D call, TRBD1. TRBV21-1 is designated a pseudogene. This CDR3 is 15 amino acids long. The CDR3 loop is CARPPPRGQQIKQYF. The CDR3 bases are TGTGCCCGCCCTCCCCCCAGGGGACAACAAATCAAGCAGTACTTC.

About this clonotype itself: This sequence may be a read error, since a much larger clone differs from it by one base. This is likely a read error, given that the CDR3 carries no conserved phenylalanine or tryptophan at its end. The V and J genes are TRBV7-2 and TRBJ1-2, with a possible D match to TRBD1 (6 bases). Between the trimmed V and J ends, which lost 1 base and 0 bases, there was a span of 12 bases. Germline V gene lookup returns CDR1 SGHTA and CDR2 FQGNSA. The CDR3 sequence is 16 residues long. The CDR3: CASSLGGRGTNYGYTV. The CDR3 coding sequence is TGTGCCAGCAGCTTAGGGGGCAGGGGCACTAACTATGGCTACACCGTC.

This clonotype was recorded at least ten times. The chain combines TRBV7-9 with TRBJ1-1; D not certain. The germline gives CDR1 SEHNR, CDR2 FQNEAQ (reference sequence). The CDR3 contains 15 residues. V was trimmed by 5 bases and J by 1 base, leaving 14 bases between them. The CDR3 spells CASSLQPLENTEAFF. The CDR3 region has the DNA TGTGCCAGCAGCCTCCAGCCCTTAGAGAACACTGAAGCTTTCTTT.

This clonotype has at least ten counts. The chain recombines TRBV7-9 with TRBJ2-7; possibly TRBD2 for D (5 bases). V was shortened by 6 bases and J by 7 bases, with 19 bases between the two germline ends. Per the germline V gene, CDR1 is SEHNR and CDR2 is FQNEAQ (reference sequence). The CDR3 totals 14 residues. CDR3 in amino acids: CASRIGGEGTEQYF. As DNA, the CDR3 is TGTGCCAGCAGAATAGGAGGTGAAGGAACGGAGCAGTACTTC.

The table lists this clonotype with many counts. This chain uses TRBV20-1 with TRBJ1-5, with 9 bases lining up with TRBD1. V dropped 1 base and J dropped 6; count of bases not matched to a gene: 4. This CDR3 region has 14 residues. Germline V gives CDR1 DFQATT, CDR2 SNEGSKA (reference sequence). CDR3 sequence reads: CSARVDRGTQPQHF. The CDR3 DNA sequence: TGCAGTGCTAGAGTAGACAGGGGGACTCAGCCCCAGCATTTT.

Remarks on this clonotype: This clone may be a read error of a much larger clone one base away. This chain uses TRBV3-1 with TRBJ2-3; D is uncertain. Germline CDR1 LGHDT, CDR2 YNNKEL (reference sequence). The CDR3 length is 15 residues. Trimming shortened V by 4 bases and J by 2 bases, and 13 bases separated the two germline ends. CDR3 protein: CASSRVGFHTDTQYF. In DNA form, the CDR3 reads TGTGCCAGCAGCCGAGTCGGGTTCCACACAGATACGCAGTATTTT.

In regard to this clonotype: A read error is likely, as this CDR3 ends without the conserved phenylalanine or tryptophan. The chain recombines TRBV7-8 with TRBJ2-3, with D perhaps matching TRBD1 (6 bases). CDR3 length: 12 amino acids. V lost 3 bases and J 10 bases, leaving 11 bases between the germline ends. From germline, CDR1 is SGHVS and CDR2 FQNEAQ. The CDR3 sequence: CASSLGALAQYV. CDR3 DNA: TGTGCCAGCAGCTTGGGGGCCCTTGCGCAGTATGTT.

The gene calls are TRBV5-1 and TRBJ1-3; a possible D gene is TRBD1 (5 bases). CDR1 is SGHRS and CDR2 is YFSETQ in the germline V gene. The V end lost 4 bases, the J end lost 0 bases, and 17 bases lay between the germline ends. CDR3 length equals 17 residues. The chain's CDR3 is CASSNTGTSGSGNTIYF. CDR3 sequence (DNA): TGCGCCAGCAGCAATACCGGGACTTCGGGCTCTGGAAACACCATATATTTT.

In regard to this clonotype: The final CDR3 position lacks the conserved phenylalanine or tryptophan, pointing to a likely read error. This chain connects TRBV6-2 or TRBV6-3 to TRBJ1-6; no clear D gene. This CDR3 contains 18 residues. Germline V gene sequence: CDR1 MNHEY, CDR2 SVGEGT. The V end was cut by 6 bases, the J end by 5 bases, with 23 bases between. DNA for the CDR3: TGTGCCAGCAGCTACAACCCTTCACGGCCGCTGGATAATTCACCCCTCCACGTT. It yields the protein CASSYNPSRPLDNSPLHV.

This clonotype was found many times. The V gene is TRBV9, the J gene TRBJ2-3; TRBD2 agrees at 8 bases. This CDR3 region has 19 residues. The V gene's germline CDR1 is SGDLS and CDR2 YYNGEE. J gave up 0 bases and V 4 bases, and 16 bases lay outside the gene matches. The CDR3 DNA sequence: TGTGCCAGCAGCCCAACCAGGCGGGGGGCCGCTCGAAGCACAGATACGCAGTATTTT. Translating it yields CASSPTRRGAARSTDTQYF.

The V and J genes are TRBV28 and TRBJ2-3, with 11 bases aligning to TRBD2. The CDR3 covers 18 residues. The germline V gene encodes CDR1 MDHEN and CDR2 SYDVKM. With V trimmed by 7 bases and J by 1 base, 13 bases remained unmatched. The CDR3 here is CASTPLWLAGGGTDTQYF. As DNA, the CDR3 is TGTGCCAGCACCCCTCTTTGGTTAGCGGGGGGGGGCACAGATACGCAGTATTTT.

This clonotype was recorded many times. The chain recombines TRBV25-1 with TRBJ1-6; D gene uncertain. The CDR3 runs 14 residues. CDR1 is MGHDK, CDR2 SYGVNS, per germline. Between the trimmed V and J ends, which lost 5 bases and 7 bases, there was a span of 12 bases. CDR3 sequence reads: CASSLPRQNSPLHF. The CDR3 DNA sequence: TGTGCCAGCAGTTTGCCACGCCAAAATTCACCCCTCCACTTT.

This chain uses TRBV10-3 with TRBJ2-4; 7 nucleotides line up with TRBD1. Matching the DNA end better, TRBJ2-7 makes the J call doubtful. Per the germline V gene, CDR1 is ENHRY and CDR2 is SYGVKD. The CDR3 is made up of 11 amino acids. The CDR3 spells CATGQDYEQYF. The CDR3 coding sequence is TGTGCCACTGGACAGGACTACGAGCAGTACTTC.